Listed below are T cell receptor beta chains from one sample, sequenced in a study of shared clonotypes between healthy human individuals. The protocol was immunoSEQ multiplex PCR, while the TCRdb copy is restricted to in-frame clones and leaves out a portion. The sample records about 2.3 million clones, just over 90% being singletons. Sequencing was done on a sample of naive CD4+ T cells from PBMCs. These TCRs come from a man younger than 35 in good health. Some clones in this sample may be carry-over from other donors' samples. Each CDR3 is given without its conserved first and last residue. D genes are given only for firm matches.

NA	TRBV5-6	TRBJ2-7	ASSQALREQY
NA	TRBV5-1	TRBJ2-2	ASSLEHLARNTGELF
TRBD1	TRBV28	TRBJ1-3	ASNGGDRWSPSGNTIY
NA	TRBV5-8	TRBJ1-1	ASSFRGFTEAF
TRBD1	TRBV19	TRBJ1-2	ASTKGQGNYGYT
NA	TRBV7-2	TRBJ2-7	ASSLNPASYEQY
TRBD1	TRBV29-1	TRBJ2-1	SVETGTGVDNEQF
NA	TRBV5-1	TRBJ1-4	ASRKAPRDGTTNEKLF
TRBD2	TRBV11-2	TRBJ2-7	ASSLKRGLAGAYEQY
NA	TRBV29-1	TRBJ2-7	IAGDTREQY
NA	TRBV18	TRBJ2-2	ASSPPSARANTGELF
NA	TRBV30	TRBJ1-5	AWSISVDTQPQH
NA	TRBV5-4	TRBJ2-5	ASSLVAGRQETQY
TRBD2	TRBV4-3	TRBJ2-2	ASSWISGTNTGELF
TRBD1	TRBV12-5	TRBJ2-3	ASGKGQGPDTQY
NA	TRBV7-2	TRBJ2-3	ASSLFTDTQY
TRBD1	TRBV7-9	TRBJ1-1	ASSSTGEGNTEAF
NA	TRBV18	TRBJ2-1	ASSPPSSRRGGNEQF
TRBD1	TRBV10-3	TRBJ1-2	AISEEVIGGARYGYT
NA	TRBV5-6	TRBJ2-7	ASSLQAGEYSYEQY
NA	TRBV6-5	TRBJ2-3	ASNTGLTQY
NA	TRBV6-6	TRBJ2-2	ASRFTRSRTGELF
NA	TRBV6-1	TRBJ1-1	ASIPGASNTEAF
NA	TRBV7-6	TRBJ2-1	ASSRSRNEQF
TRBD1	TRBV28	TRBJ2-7	ASSRAPPDRVFPYEQY
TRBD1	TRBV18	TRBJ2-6	ASSPYTSGQGAPGANVLT
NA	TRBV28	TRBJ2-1	ASSPLAHTSYNEQF
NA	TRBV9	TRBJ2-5	ASSVSGQETQY
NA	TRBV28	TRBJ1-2	ASSLSWDGYT
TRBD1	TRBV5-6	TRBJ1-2	ASSLNQDRGFYGYT
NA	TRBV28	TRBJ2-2	ASRLSGYTGELF
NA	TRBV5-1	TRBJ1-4	ASSLGIDRPPNEKLF
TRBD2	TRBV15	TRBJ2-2	ATSTRAQSSGRRSGELF
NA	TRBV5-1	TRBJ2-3	ASSLAKASSTDTQY
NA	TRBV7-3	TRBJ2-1	ASSSDHNEQF
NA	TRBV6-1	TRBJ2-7	AGAGWSEQY
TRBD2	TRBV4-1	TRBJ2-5	ASSHRLAGGGRETQY
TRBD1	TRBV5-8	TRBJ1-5	ASSMDRDRPQH
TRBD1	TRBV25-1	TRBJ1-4	ASAGTDATNEKLF
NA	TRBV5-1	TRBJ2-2	ASSSQAPGELF
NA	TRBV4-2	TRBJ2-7	ASSHPRAAEQY
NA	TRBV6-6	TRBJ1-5	ASSHLGPNQPQH
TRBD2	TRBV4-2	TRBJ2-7	ASSQEGYSGRAYYEQY
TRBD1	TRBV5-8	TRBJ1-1	ASSRQGLGNTEAF
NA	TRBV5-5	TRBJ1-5	ASSPTYRQLHQPQH
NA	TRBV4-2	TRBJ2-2	ASSPGPGSTGELF
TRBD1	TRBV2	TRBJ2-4	ASSSTGTKNIQY
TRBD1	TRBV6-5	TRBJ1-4	ASSYSATGLKLF
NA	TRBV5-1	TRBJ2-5	ASSLPIQETQY
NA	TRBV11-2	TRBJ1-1	ASSLDLTSEAF
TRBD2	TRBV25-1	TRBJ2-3	ASTRGGTSGPGADTQY
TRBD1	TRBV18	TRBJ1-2	ASSPGTVTYGYT
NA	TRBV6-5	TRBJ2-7	ASRAASYEQY
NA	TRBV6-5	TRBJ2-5	ASSDQGQETQY
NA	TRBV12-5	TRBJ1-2	ATLDRANYGYT